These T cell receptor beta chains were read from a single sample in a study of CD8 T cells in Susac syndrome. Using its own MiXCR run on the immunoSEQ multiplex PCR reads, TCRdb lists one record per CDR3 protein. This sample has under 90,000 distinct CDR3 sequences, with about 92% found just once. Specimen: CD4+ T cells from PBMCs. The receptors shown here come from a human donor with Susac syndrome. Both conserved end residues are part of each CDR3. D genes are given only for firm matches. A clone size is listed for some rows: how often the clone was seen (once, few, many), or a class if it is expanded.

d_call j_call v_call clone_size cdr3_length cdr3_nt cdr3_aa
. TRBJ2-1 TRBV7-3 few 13 TGTGCCAGCAGGTCCGGTGGTTACAATGAGCAGTTCTTC CASRSGGYNEQFF
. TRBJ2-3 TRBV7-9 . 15 TGTGCCAGCAGCCAAGTCCAGACTAGCACAGATACGCAGTATTTT CASSQVQTSTDTQYF
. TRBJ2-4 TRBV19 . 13 TGTGCCAGTAGTGCACAGGCCAAAAACATTCAGTACTTC CASSAQAKNIQYF
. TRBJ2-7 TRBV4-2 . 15 TGTGCCAGCAGCCAAGCTATAGACTACTCCTACGAGCAGTACTTC CASSQAIDYSYEQYF
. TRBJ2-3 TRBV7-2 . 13 TGTGCCAGCAAGGATACGGGCACAGATACGCAGTATTTT CASKDTGTDTQYF
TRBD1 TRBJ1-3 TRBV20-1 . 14 TGCAGTGCTAGTCGGGACAGCTCTGGAAACACCATATATTTT CSASRDSSGNTIYF
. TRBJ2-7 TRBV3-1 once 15 TGTGCCAGCAGCCAAGGCAGGGGCGAAAGGAGTGGGCAGTACTTC CASSQGRGERSGQYF
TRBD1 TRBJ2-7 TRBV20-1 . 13 TGCAGTGCGCCGGGACAGCTTTCCTACGAGCAGTACTTC CSAPGQLSYEQYF
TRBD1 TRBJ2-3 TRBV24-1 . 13 TGTGCCACCAGCGGACAGGTCACAGATACGCAGTATTTT CATSGQVTDTQYF
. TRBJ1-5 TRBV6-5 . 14 TGTGCCAGCAGTTACAGGGGAATCAATCAGCCCCAGCATTTT CASSYRGINQPQHF
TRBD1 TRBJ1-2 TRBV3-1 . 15 TGTGCCAGCAGCCCCGGGACAGCCCTTGGCTATGGCTACACCTTC CASSPGTALGYGYTF
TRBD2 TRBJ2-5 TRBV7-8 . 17 TGTGCCAGCAGCTCGATACCGGGACTAGCGGCACAAGAGACCCAGTACTTC CASSSIPGLAAQETQYF
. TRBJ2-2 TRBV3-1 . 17 TGTGCCAGCAGCCAAGATGTTTTTCGGGCCTACACCGGGGAGCTGTTTTTT CASSQDVFRAYTGELFF
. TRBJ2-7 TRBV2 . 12 TGTGCCAGCAGGGTACAGGGATCCGAGCAGTACTTC CASRVQGSEQYF
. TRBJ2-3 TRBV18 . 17 TGTGCCAGCTCGCCTACACTCGGGGCATCAAGCACAGATACGCAGTATTTT CASSPTLGASSTDTQYF
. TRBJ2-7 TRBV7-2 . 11 TGTGCCAGCAGCTTGTCGTGGGAGCAGTACTTC CASSLSWEQYF
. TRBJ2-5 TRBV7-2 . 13 TGTGCCAGCAGCTTAGACGGCCAAGGAACCCAGTACTTC CASSLDGQGTQYF
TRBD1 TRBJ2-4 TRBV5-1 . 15 TGCGCCAGCAGCTCGACAGGGGGGCATGAGAACATTCAGTACTTC CASSSTGGHENIQYF
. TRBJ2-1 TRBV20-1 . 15 TGCAGTGCTAGAGATAGGGCAGGGATTCCGAATGAGCAGTTCTTC CSARDRAGIPNEQFF
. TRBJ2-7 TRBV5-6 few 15 TGTGCCAGCAGCTTCCCAGGGGGAGGCTCCTACGAGCAGTACTTC CASSFPGGGSYEQYF
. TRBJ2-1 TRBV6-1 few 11 TGTGCCAGCAGTGAAGAGGGACTGAAAAGCTTC CASSEEGLKSF
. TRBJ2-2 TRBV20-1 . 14 TGCAGTGCTAGAGTTTATTCGAACACCGGGGAGCTGTTTTTT CSARVYSNTGELFF
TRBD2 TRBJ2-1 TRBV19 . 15 TGTGCCAGTAGTCTCGGGACTAGCCGAGGGGGTGAGCAGTTCTTC CASSLGTSRGGEQFF
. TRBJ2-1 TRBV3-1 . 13 TGTGCCAGCAGCCGCCACTCGGAGCTCGGGCAGTTCTTC CASSRHSELGQFF
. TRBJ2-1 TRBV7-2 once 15 TGTGCCAGCAGCTTAGATCGGGGGCGAGTTAATGAGCAGTTCTTC CASSLDRGRVNEQFF
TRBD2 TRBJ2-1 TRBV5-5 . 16 TGTGCCAGCAGCATCCTTAGCGGGAGCTCCTACAATGAGCAGTTCTTC CASSILSGSSYNEQFF
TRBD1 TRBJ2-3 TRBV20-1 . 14 TGCAGTGCTGGGACAGGGGGCGAAGCAGATACGCAGTATTTT CSAGTGGEADTQYF
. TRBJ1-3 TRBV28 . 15 TGTGCCAGCAGTTCCGCAGACGTCTCTGGAAACACCATATATTTT CASSSADVSGNTIYF
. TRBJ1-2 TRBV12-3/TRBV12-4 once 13 TGTGCCAGCAGTTTCGGCCGGAATTATGGCTACACCTTC CASSFGRNYGYTF
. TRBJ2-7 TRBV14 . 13 TGTGCCAGCAGCCAAGATAGGGTCTACGAGCAGTACTTC CASSQDRVYEQYF
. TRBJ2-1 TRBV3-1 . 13 TGTGCCAGCAGCCCCCCCAGGGTGAATGAGCAGTTCTTC CASSPPRVNEQFF
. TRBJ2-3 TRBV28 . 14 TGTGCCACCGGGAAGGGAGGAGGCACAGATACGCAGTATTTT CATGKGGGTDTQYF
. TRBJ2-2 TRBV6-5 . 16 TGTGCCAGCAGTTACTCGAGGAGTTGGGGCACCGGGGAGCTGTTTTTT CASSYSRSWGTGELFF
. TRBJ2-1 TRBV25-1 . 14 TGTGCCAGCAGTGATCTCTCTGGCTCGGATGAGCAGTTCTTC CASSDLSGSDEQFF
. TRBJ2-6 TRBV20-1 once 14 TGCAGTGCTAGCCCCCAACCCGGGGCCAACGTCCTGACTTTC CSASPQPGANVLTF
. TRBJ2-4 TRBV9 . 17 TGTGCCAGCAGCGTAGACGGACGCTGGTGGGACAAAAACATTCAGTACTTC CASSVDGRWWDKNIQYF
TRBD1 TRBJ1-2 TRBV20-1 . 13 TGCAGTGCTAGACCGGGACAGGCCTATGGCTACACCTTC CSARPGQAYGYTF
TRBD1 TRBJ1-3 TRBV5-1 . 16 TGCGCCAGCAGCTCTCGAGCAGGGGGCTCTGGAAACACCATATATTTT CASSSRAGGSGNTIYF
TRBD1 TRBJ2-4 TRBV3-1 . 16 TGTGCCAGCAGCCACTGGGACAGACCAGCCAAAAACATTCAGTACTTC CASSHWDRPAKNIQYF
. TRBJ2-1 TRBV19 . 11 TGTGTTGGCGGTAGCGACAATGAGCAGTTCTTC CVGGSDNEQFF
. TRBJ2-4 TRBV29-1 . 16 TGCAGCTCCCTTTTGGAGGGTGGTTTAGCCAAAAACATTCAGTACTTC CSSLLEGGLAKNIQYF
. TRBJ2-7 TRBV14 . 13 TGTGCCAGCAGCCCCTCGTGGGGATACGAGCAGTACTTC CASSPSWGYEQYF
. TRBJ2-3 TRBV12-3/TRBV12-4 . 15 TGTGCCAGCAGCTCTCAGGAAGGCCTGGTAGATACGCAGTATTTT CASSSQEGLVDTQYF
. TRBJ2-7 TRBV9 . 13 TGTGCCAGCAGCGTAGGGGCTCGCGACGAGCAGTACTTC CASSVGARDEQYF
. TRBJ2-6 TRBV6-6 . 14 TGTGCCAGCGAATGGCCCTCTGGGGCCAACGTCCTGACTTTC CASEWPSGANVLTF
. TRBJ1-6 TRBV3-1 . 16 TGTGCCAGCAGGCAAGAATCGGGTAACCAGCGCTCACCCCTCCACTTT CASRQESGNQRSPLHF
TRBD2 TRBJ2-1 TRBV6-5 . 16 TGTGCCAGCAGTTACGCCGGGACTAGCCCTTGGGATGAGCAGTTCTTC CASSYAGTSPWDEQFF
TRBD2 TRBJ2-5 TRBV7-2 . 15 TGTGCCAGCAGCAAGGGACTAGCGGGACAAGAGACCCAGTACTTC CASSKGLAGQETQYF
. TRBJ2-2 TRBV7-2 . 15 TGTGCCAGCAGCTTAATGTTCGGTTCCGGCGGGGAGCTGTTTTTT CASSLMFGSGGELFF
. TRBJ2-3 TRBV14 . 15 TGTGCCAGCAGCCAGGTGGGGATAGGAACAGATACGCAGTATTTT CASSQVGIGTDTQYF
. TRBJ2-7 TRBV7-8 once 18 TGTGCCAGCAGCTTAGCGTTAAGAGGTCCCGGTGCAGGCTACGAGCAGTACTTC CASSLALRGPGAGYEQYF
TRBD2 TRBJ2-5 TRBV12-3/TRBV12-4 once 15 TGTGCCAGCAGAGTAGCGGGGGGGCGGGTGGAGACCCAGTACTTC CASRVAGGRVETQYF
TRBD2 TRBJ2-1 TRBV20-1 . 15 TGCAGTGCCCCCCAGTTGGGGAGGGAGGACAATGAGCAGTTCTTC CSAPQLGREDNEQFF
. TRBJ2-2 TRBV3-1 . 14 TGTGCCAGCAGCCAATTTTCCCACACCGGGGAGCTGTTTTTT CASSQFSHTGELFF
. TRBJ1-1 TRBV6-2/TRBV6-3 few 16 TGTGCCAGCAGTTACACGACGACAGGAGTGAACACTGAAGCTTTCTTT CASSYTTTGVNTEAFF